These 12 T cell receptor beta chains were sequenced from one sample in a study of CD8 T cells in Susac syndrome. cDNA came from roughly 0.53 to 1 ug RNA primed by random hexamers. Via MiXCR, TCRdb re-called the immunoSEQ multiplex PCR reads, giving one row per CDR3 protein. The table lists roughly 130,000 distinct CDR3 sequences, roughly 96% of them singletons. The specimen sequenced was CD4+ T cells from PBMCs. Source of these receptors: a human donor with multiple sclerosis.

This clonotype was observed a few times. The DNA for the CDR3 is TGTGCTTCGACTAGCCAAAAGGGAGGGACCCAGTACTTC. As protein: CASTSQKGGTQYF. The chain links TRBV6-1 to TRBJ2-5; 7 nucleotides agree with TRBD2. Germline V gene data show CDR1 as MNHNS and CDR2 as SASEGT. The CDR3 is 13 residues long.

The V gene is TRBV5-4, the J gene TRBJ2-6; D might be TRBD1 (6 bases). Trimming pared 0 bases from V and 2 bases from J, leaving 12 bases between. The CDR3 covers 17 residues. Per the germline V gene, CDR1 is SGHNT and CDR2 is YYREEE (reference sequence). The CDR3 spells CASSLEQGSPGANVLTF. The CDR3 DNA sequence: TGTGCCAGCAGCTTGGAACAGGGATCCCCTGGGGCCAACGTCCTGACTTTC.

J is TRBJ1-6 and V is TRBV20-1, with TRBD1 as a possible D gene (6 bases). Germline V gives CDR1 DFQATT, CDR2 SNEGSKA (reference sequence). The CDR3 consists of 17 residues. The V end was cut by 0 bases, the J end by 7 bases, with 19 bases between. The DNA for the CDR3 is TGCAGTGCTAGAGATTTCGGCAAGCCGGGGGCAAATTCACCCCTCCACTTT. Translation: CSARDFGKPGANSPLHF.

The chain has TRBV20-1 and TRBJ2-7; D is possibly TRBD1 (6 bases). The CDR3 runs 15 residues. V dropped 3 bases and J dropped 2 bases, with 17 bases sitting between them. The germline V gene encodes CDR1 DFQATT and CDR2 SNEGSKA (reference sequence). The CDR3 nucleotides are TGCAGTGCTAGGAATGCCGGGACACAGACCTACGAGCAGTACTTC. Translated, it gives CSARNAGTQTYEQYF.

The chain is built from TRBV10-3 and TRBJ2-7, with 9 bases identical to TRBD1. The length of the CDR3 is 15 residues. Germline CDR1 is ENHRY and CDR2 is SYGVKD. The V gene end was trimmed by 3 bases and the J gene end by 2 bases; junction bases not matched to a gene: 5. The CDR3 loop reads CAISEMGQGTYEQYF. For the CDR3, the DNA is TGTGCCATCAGTGAAATGGGACAGGGCACCTACGAGCAGTACTTC.

CDR3 coding DNA: TGTGCCAGCACTGAGGACAGGGGCAATCAGCCCCAGCATTTT. It is translated as CASTEDRGNQPQHF. The J gene is TRBJ1-5, the V gene TRBV2; TRBD1 matches at 8 bases. Germline CDR1 is SNHLY and CDR2 is FYNNEI. CDR3 length: 14 amino acids. V trimming: 7 bases; J trimming: 2 bases; junction bases outside the gene matches: 4.

The chain uses TRBV12-3 or TRBV12-4 and TRBJ1-6; D not certain. This CDR3 spans 12 amino acids. V was trimmed by 5 bases and J by 11 bases, leaving 10 bases between them. Here the CDR3 reads CASSPTIPPLHF. The DNA of the CDR3 is TGTGCCAGCAGTCCTACGATTCCACCCCTCCACTTT.

This chain joins TRBV7-6 and TRBJ2-5; D uncertain. This CDR3 is built from 14 residues. The ends were cut back, 0 bases at V and 5 bases at J, with 10 bases in the middle. CDR1 and CDR2 from the germline V gene are SGHVS and FNYEAQ. This chain's CDR3 is CASSLAGVRETQYF. The CDR3 DNA reads as TGTGCCAGCAGCTTAGCTGGGGTCCGGGAGACCCAGTACTTC. The complete variable domain, with remaining parts taken from reference TRBV7-6 and TRBJ2-5, reads GAGVSQSPRYKVTKRGQDVALRCDPISGHVSLYWYRQALGQGPEFLTYFNYEAQQDKSGLPNDRFSAERPEGSISTLTIQRTEQRDSAMYRCASSLAGVRETQYFGPGTRLLVL.

The chain combines TRBV12-3 or TRBV12-4 with TRBJ1-1; D remains ambiguous. With 6 bases removed from V and 1 base from J, the gap between germline ends came to 18 bases. This CDR3 has 16 residues. CDR3 nucleotides: TGTGCCAGCAGAAAAGACACTTGGACGGGGAACACTGAAGCTTTCTTT. It translates to CASRKDTWTGNTEAFF.

The chain joins TRBV29-1 to TRBJ2-1; a weak D match, TRBD2 (7 bases). Trimming took off 6 bases at V and 0 bases at J, with 12 bases between the two ends. This CDR3 is 14 amino acids long. From germline, CDR1 is SQVTM and CDR2 ANQGSEA. CDR3 region: CSVGGPSSYNEQFF. The CDR3 coding sequence is TGCAGCGTGGGGGGGCCTAGCTCCTACAATGAGCAGTTCTTC.

The chain joins TRBV7-9 to TRBJ1-1; D not resolved. Trimming took off 10 bases at V and 8 bases at J, with 23 bases between the two ends. The CDR3 consists of 14 residues. In germline, CDR1 is SEHNR, CDR2 FQNEAQ (reference sequence). CDR3 DNA sequence: TGTGCCACCCACAAACGATCCCGCCCCGCGGAAGCTTTCTTT. Its translation: CATHKRSRPAEAFF.

V usage is TRBV20-1 and J usage is TRBJ1-5; tentative D call: TRBD1 (5 bases). Germline V lookup: CDR1 DFQATT, CDR2 SNEGSKA (reference sequence). The length of the CDR3 is 15 residues. The germline V and J ends were trimmed by 6 bases and 2 bases, with 17 bases remaining between them. The CDR3 DNA is TGCAGTGCCGTTATCCTGGGCAGGGGCAATCAGCCCCAGCATTTT. Translated: CSAVILGRGNQPQHF.